This TCR beta chain was profiled in a study of regulatory T cells in long-lasting Graves disease. Arm-PCR of CDR3 regions with iRepertoire HTBI primers generated TCR beta libraries. The authors' processing: Samples revealed under 65 TRBV and 15 or so TRBJ segments. TCRdb ran MiXCR on the multiplex PCR reads and lists one entry per CDR3 protein. TCRdb's processing, not the study's, gives the V and J calls here. The sample lists a few hundred thousand distinct CDR3 sequences, approximately 16% occurring once. General study points: Preferential use of TRBV28, TRBJ1-2 and TRBJ2-5 was seen in persistent disease.

CDR3 length: 15 residues. The germline V gene has CDR1 LGHNA and CDR2 YNFKEQ. Trimming cost V 4 bases and J 6 bases, with 19 bases left between them. This clonotype has at least ten counts. Its antigen is unidentified. The sample's time point: newly diagnosed GD, antithyroid drugs for less than 3 months. Following extraction of RNA from PBMCs, that RNA was used to make the TCR library. The sample was also reused in another study, on T cells in Graves' hyperthyroidism and ophthalmopathy. Turning to that study: Orbital computed tomography and thyroid ultrasound, together with serum TRAb and thyroxine and clinical symptoms, were used for diagnoses. Clonotypes that were expanded in thyroid above 0.001 mostly appeared in blood too.

The sequence was obtained from a man in his forties with Graves disease. This sample comprised peripheral blood mononuclear cells (PBMCs), obtained at new diagnosis, from a patient treated with antithyroid drugs. The chain is built from TRBV4-2 and TRBJ2-7; D possibly matches TRBD1 or TRBD2 (5 bases each). The CDR3 DNA is TGTGCCAGCAGCCCAGCCCGAGGGGCGCTACGCGAGCAGTACTTC. This gives the protein CASSPARGALREQYF.